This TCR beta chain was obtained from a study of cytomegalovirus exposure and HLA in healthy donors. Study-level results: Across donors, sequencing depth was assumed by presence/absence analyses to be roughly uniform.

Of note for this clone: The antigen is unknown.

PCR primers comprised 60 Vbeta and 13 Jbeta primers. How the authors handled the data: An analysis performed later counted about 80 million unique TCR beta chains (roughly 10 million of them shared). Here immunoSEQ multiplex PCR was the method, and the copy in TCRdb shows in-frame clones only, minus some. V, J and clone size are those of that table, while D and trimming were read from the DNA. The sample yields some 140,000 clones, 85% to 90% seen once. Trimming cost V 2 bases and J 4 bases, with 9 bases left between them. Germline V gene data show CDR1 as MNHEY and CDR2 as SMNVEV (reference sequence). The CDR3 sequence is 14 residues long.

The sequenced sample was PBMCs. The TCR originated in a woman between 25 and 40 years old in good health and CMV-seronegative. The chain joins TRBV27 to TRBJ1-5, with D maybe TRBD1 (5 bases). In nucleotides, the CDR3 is TGTGCCAGCAGTTTAAGGGAGGGGAATCAGCCCCAGCATTTT. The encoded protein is CASSLREGNQPQHF.